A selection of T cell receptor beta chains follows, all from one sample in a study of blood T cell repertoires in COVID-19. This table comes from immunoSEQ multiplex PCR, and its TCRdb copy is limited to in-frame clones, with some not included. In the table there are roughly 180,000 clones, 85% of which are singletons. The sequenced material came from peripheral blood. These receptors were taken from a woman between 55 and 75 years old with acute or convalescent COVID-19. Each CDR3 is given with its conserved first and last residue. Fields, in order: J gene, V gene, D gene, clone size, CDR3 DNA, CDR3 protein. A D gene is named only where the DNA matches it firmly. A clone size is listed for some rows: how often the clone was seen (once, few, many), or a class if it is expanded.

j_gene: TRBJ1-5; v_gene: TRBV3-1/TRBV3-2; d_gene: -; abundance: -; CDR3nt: TGTGCCAGCAGCCAAGGGACAAATAGCAATCAGCCCCAGCATTTT; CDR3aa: CASSQGTNSNQPQHF
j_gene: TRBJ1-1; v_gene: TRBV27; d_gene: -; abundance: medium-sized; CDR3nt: TGTGCCAGCAGTTTTGGGAGGACAAGTGAAGCTTTCTTT; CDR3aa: CASSFGRTSEAFF
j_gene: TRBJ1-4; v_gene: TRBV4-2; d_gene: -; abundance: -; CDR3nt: TGTGCCAGCAGCCAAGCGGGCGGGGCTGGTGAAAAACTGTTTTTT; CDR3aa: CASSQAGGAGEKLFF
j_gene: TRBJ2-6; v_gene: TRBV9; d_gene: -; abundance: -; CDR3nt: TGTGCCAGCAGCGTACTGCAGGGTACGGGTGGGGCCAACGTCCTGACTTTC; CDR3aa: CASSVLQGTGGANVLTF
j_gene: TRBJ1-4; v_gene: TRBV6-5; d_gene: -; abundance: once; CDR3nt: TGTGCCAGCATGGAGGGGCCGTTAAATGAAAAACTGTTTTTT; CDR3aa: CASMEGPLNEKLFF
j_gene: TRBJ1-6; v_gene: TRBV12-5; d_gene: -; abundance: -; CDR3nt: TGTGCTAGTGGGGCCGGCGGGGGGAGACATTCACCCCTCCACTTT; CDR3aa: CASGAGGGRHSPLHF
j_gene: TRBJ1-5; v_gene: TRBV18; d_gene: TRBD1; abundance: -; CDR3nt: TGTGCCAGCTCAGGGACAGGGGTTGAAGTCGGGAATCAGCCCCAGCATTTT; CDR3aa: CASSGTGVEVGNQPQHF
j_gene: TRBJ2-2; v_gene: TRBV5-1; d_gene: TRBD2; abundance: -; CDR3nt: TGCGCCAGCAGTCCCGGACTAGCGGGAGGCCGCCACACCGGGGAGCTGTTTTTT; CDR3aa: CASSPGLAGGRHTGELFF
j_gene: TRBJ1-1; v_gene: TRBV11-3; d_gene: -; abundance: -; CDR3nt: TGTGCCAGCAGCCCCCCCGGGGGATCGTTGAACACTGAAGCTTTCTTT; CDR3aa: CASSPPGGSLNTEAFF
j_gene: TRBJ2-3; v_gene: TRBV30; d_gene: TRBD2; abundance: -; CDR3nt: TGTGCCTGGGATGGACTAGCGGGTCAAGATACGCAGTATTTT; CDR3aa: CAWDGLAGQDTQYF
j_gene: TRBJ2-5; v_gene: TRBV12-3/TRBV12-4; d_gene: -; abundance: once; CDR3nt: TGTGCCAGCAGTTTTTACGGTTTGCAGACCCAGTACTTC; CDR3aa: CASSFYGLQTQYF
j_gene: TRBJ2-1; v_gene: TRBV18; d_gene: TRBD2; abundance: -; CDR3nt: TGTGCCAGCTCACCACCTCGAACCGGGAGGGATGTGAATGAGCAGTTCTTC; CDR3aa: CASSPPRTGRDVNEQFF
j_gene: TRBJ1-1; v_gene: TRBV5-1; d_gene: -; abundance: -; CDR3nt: TGCGCCAGCAGCATAGGGGCCCAAGCTTTCTTT; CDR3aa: CASSIGAQAFF
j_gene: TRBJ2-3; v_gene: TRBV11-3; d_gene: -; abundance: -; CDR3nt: TGTGCCAGCAGCTTAGGCGGGCCCACGGACGCAGATACGCAGTATTTT; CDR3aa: CASSLGGPTDADTQYF
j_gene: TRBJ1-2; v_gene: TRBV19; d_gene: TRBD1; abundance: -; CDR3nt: TGTGCCAGTACCAGGGGACAGCCCCAGGACTATGGCTACACCTTC; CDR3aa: CASTRGQPQDYGYTF
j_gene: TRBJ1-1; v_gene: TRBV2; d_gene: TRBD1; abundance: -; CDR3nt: TGTGCCAGCAGTGTACAGGGGGCGGACACTGAAGCTTTCTTT; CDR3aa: CASSVQGADTEAFF
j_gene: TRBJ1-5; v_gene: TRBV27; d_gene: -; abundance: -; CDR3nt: TGTGCCAGCAGTTTAGGTGGCAGGGGCGGTCAGCCCCAGCATTTT; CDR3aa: CASSLGGRGGQPQHF
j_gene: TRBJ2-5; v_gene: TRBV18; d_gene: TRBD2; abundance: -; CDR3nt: TGTGCCAGCTCGGCCGGACTAGCGGGAGCAACCCAGTACTTC; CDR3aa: CASSAGLAGATQYF
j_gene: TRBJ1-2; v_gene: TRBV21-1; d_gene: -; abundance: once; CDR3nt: TGTGCCAGCAGCAAACCCCCGGGGAGGGATTCTTACTATGGCTACACCTTC; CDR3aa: CASSKPPGRDSYYGYTF
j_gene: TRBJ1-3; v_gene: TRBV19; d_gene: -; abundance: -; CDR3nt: TGTGCCAGTACCACCGCGGCAGGGTTTGGAAACACCATATATTTT; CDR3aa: CASTTAAGFGNTIYF
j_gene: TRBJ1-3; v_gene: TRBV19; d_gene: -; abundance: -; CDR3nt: TGTGCCAGTAGTAGGAATCGACAGCAAAGCTCTGGAAACACCATATATTTT; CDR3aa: CASSRNRQQSSGNTIYF
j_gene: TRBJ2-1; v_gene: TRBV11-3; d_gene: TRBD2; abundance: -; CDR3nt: TGTGCCAGCAGCTTGCGGGGCCGCGGGAGAGGGGACAATGAGCAGTTCTTC; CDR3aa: CASSLRGRGRGDNEQFF
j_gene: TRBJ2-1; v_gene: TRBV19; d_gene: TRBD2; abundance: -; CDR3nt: TGTGCCAGTAGTATAAGTTCACTAGCGGGAGTCAATGAGCAGTTCTTC; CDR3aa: CASSISSLAGVNEQFF
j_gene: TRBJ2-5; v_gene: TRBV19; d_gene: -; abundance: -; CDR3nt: TGTGCCAGTAGTATAGCCCAGTACCAAGAGACCCAGTACTTC; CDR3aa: CASSIAQYQETQYF
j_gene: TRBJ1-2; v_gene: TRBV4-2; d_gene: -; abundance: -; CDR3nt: TGTGCCAGCAGCCAAGAGGGGGGGCTTGACTATGGCTACACCTTC; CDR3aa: CASSQEGGLDYGYTF
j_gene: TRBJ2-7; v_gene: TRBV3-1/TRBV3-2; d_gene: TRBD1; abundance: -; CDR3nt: TGTGCCACCGCTGGACAGGGGGAGGGGCAGTACTTC; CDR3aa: CATAGQGEGQYF
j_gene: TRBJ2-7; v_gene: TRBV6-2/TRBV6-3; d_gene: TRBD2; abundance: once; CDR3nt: TGTGCCAGCAGTACCCCCGGGAGGTACGAGCAGTACTTC; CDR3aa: CASSTPGRYEQYF
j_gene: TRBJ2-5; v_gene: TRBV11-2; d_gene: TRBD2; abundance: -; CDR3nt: TGTGCCAGCAGCTTAGCGGGCGGGAGCATACAAGAGACCCAGTACTTC; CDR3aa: CASSLAGGSIQETQYF
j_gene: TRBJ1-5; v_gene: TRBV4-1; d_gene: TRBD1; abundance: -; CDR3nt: TGCGCCAGCAGCCTCGACAGGGTTAGCAATCAGCCCCAGCATTTT; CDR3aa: CASSLDRVSNQPQHF
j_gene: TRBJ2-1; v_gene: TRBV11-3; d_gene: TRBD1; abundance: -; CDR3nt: TGTGCCAGCAGCTTAACCGGGACAGGTCTGCATGAGCAGTTCTTC; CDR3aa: CASSLTGTGLHEQFF
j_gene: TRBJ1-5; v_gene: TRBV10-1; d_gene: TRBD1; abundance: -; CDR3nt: TGCGCCAGCAGCCTCACGGGACAGGGTGAAAGGCAGCCCCAGCATTTT; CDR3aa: CASSLTGQGERQPQHF
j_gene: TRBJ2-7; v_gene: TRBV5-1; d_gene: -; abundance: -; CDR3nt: TGCGCCAGCAGCTTAACGTCAGGGGCCTACGAGCAGTACTTC; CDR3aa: CASSLTSGAYEQYF
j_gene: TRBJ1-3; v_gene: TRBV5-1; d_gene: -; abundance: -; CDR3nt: TGCGCCAGCAGCTTGGGGACAGGAAACACCATATATTTT; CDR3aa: CASSLGTGNTIYF
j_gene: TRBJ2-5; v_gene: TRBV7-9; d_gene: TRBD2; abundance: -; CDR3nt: TGTGCCAGCAGCTTCCTTAGCGGGAGTTCAGAGACCCAGTACTTC; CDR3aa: CASSFLSGSSETQYF
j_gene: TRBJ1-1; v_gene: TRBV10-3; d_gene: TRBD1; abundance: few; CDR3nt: TGTGCCATCAGAGGACAGGGAACGATGAACACTGAAGCTTTCTTT; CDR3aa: CAIRGQGTMNTEAFF
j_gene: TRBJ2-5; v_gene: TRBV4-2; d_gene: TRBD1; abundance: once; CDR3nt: TGTGCCAGCAGCCAAGATGGGACAGGGGGCGACGAGACCCAGTACTTC; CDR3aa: CASSQDGTGGDETQYF
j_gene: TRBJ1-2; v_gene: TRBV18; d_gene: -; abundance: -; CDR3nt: TGTGCCAGCTCACCACAAGGGGAGGACTATGGCTACACCTTC; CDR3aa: CASSPQGEDYGYTF
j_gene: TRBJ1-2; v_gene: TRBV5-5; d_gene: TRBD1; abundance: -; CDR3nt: TGTGCCAGCAGTTCCGGGACAGTCAACTATGGCTACACCTTC; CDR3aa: CASSSGTVNYGYTF
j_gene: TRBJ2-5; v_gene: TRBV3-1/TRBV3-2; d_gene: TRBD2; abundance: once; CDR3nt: TGTGCCAGCAGCCAAGAGGAAATAGCGGGGGGGACCCAGTACTTC; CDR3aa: CASSQEEIAGGTQYF
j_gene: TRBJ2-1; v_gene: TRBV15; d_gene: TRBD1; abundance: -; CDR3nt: TGTGCCACCAGCTCGGGACAGGGGGCCTACAATGAGCAGTTCTTC; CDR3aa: CATSSGQGAYNEQFF
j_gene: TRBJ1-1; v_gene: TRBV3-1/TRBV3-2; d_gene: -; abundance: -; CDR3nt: TGTGCCAGCGGTCCCGGCGGCAGCCCTGAAGCTTTCTTT; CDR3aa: CASGPGGSPEAFF
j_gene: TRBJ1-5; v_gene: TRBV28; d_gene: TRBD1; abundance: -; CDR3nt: TGTGCCAGCAGTCGATACCAGGGGGCCTATCAGCCCCAGCATTTT; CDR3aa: CASSRYQGAYQPQHF
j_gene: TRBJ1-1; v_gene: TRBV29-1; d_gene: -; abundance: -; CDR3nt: TGCAGCGTTGCAGGGTCAGGGGAAGCTTTCTTT; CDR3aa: CSVAGSGEAFF
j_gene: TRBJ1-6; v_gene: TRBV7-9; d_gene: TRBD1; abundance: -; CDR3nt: TGTGCCAGCAGCGTGGGACAGGGGAATTCACCCCTCCACTTT; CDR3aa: CASSVGQGNSPLHF
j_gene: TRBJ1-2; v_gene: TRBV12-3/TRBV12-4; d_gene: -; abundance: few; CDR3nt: TGTGCCAGCATCAACGACAGCGCCTATGGCTACACCTTC; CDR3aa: CASINDSAYGYTF
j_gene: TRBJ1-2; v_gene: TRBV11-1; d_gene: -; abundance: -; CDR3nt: TGTGCCAGCAGCTTATCCGGGTATGGCTACACCTTC; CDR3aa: CASSLSGYGYTF
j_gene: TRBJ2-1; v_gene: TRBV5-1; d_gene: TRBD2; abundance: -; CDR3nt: TGCGCCAGCAGCGCCGAGACTAGCGGAAACTACAATGAGCAGTTCTTC; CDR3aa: CASSAETSGNYNEQFF
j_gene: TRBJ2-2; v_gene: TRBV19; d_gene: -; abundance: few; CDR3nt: TGTGCCAGTAGTCGTCTAGCCACCACCGGGGAGCTGTTTTTT; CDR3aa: CASSRLATTGELFF
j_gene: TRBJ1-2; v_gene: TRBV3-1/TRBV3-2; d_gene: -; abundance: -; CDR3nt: TGTGCCAGCAGCCAACTCAACTATGGCTACACCTTC; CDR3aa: CASSQLNYGYTF
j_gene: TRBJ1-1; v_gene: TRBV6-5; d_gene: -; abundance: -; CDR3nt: TGTGCCAGCAGTTACTCGTCAAGGGGTCGCACTGAAGCTTTCTTT; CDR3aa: CASSYSSRGRTEAFF